This TCR beta chain was observed in a study of CD8 T cells in Susac syndrome. As for the study in general: Within the group of sequenced Susac syndrome patients, roughly 6 had active disease and roughly eight were in remission.

Trimming left V 4 bases short and J 1 base short, with 10 bases between. The CDR3 runs to 14 residues. From germline, CDR1 is SGHRS and CDR2 YFSETQ. RNA in amounts of about 0.5 to 1 ug was reverse transcribed with random hexamers. TCR beta CDR3 was amplified by immunoSEQ covering 54 Vbeta and 13 Jbeta. One entry per CDR3 protein, called by TCRdb with MiXCR from the immunoSEQ multiplex PCR reads. The sample consists of hundreds of thousands of distinct CDR3 sequences, 90% to 96% of them appearing once. While CD8+ and CD4+ T cells were isolated negatively, TEMRA cells were enriched by FACS. This TCR was sampled from a human donor with Susac syndrome. The chain uses TRBV5-1 and TRBJ2-3, with TRBD2 as a possible D gene (5 bases). Sample: CD4+ T cells from PBMCs. As DNA, the CDR3 is TGCGCCAGCAGCGCCTGGACTGGCACAGATACGCAGTATTTT. This gives the protein CASSAWTGTDTQYF.